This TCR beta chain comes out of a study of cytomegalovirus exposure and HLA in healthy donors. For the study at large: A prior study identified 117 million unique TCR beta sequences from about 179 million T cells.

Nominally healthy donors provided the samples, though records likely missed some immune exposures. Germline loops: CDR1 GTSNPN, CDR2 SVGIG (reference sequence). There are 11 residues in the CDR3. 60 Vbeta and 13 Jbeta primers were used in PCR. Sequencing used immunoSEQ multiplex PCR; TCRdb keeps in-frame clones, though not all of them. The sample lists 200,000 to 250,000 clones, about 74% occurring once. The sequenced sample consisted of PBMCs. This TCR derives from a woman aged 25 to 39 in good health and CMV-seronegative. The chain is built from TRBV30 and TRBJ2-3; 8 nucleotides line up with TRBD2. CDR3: CARSGGDTQYF. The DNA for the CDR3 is TGTGCTCGGAGCGGGGGAGATACGCAGTATTTT.